This is a list of T cell receptor beta chains from one sample in a study of graft-versus-host responses after intestinal transplantation. Antigens for these TCRs are unknown. This table comes from immunoSEQ multiplex PCR, and its TCRdb copy is limited to in-frame clones, with some not included. Of about 99,000 clones in the sample, roughly 87% were seen once. Material: unstimulated CD4+ T cells sorted from spleen or lymph node cells, obtained before intestinal transplant. These receptor sequences come from a human donor who received an intestinal transplant. CDR3s include the opening cysteine and the closing phenylalanine or tryptophan. A D gene is named only where the DNA matches it firmly. Clone size is given for some rows only: seen once, a few or many times, or a class if the clone is expanded.

>.|TRBV6-6|TRBJ2-7|.
TGTGCCAGCAGTTATTTCGGTCTGCGGAGCGACGAGCAGTACTTC
CASSYFGLRSDEQYF
>.|TRBV6-1|TRBJ2-7|TRBD1
TGTGCCAGCAGACTCCGGGACAGGGGTTTCGACGAGCAGTACTTC
CASRLRDRGFDEQYF
>.|TRBV7-9|TRBJ1-2|.
TGTGCCAGCAGCTTAGATCCAGGGAGCTATGGCTACACCTTC
CASSLDPGSYGYTF
>.|TRBV29-1|TRBJ2-7|TRBD2
TGCAGCACCCGCGAGGGAGGGTCCTACGAGCAGTACTTC
CSTREGGSYEQYF
>.|TRBV9|TRBJ2-1|.
TGTGCCAGCAGCAGACGCCAGAGCTCCTACAATGAGCAGTTCTTC
CASSRRQSSYNEQFF
>.|TRBV6-1|TRBJ2-4|TRBD2
TGTGCCAGCAGTCAGCGGGAGCCCCTGGAAAACATTCAGTACTTC
CASSQREPLENIQYF
>.|TRBV4-2|TRBJ2-3|.
TGTGCCAGCAGCCAAGAACGGTTTGATACGCAGTATTTT
CASSQERFDTQYF
>once|TRBV7-9|TRBJ1-1|.
TGTGCCAGCAGCTTATTATCGGGACAGAACACTGAAGCTTTCTTT
CASSLLSGQNTEAFF
>once|TRBV5-6|TRBJ2-5|.
TGTGCCAGCAGCTTACCAGGGATAGAGACCCAGTACTTC
CASSLPGIETQYF
>.|TRBV2|TRBJ2-5|.
TGTGCCAGCAGTGAAGGTCAGGGGCGGGGAGAGACCCAGTACTTC
CASSEGQGRGETQYF
>.|TRBV27|TRBJ1-6|.
TGTGCCAGCAGTTTAGGGGTTGGGGATTCACCCCTCCACTTT
CASSLGVGDSPLHF
>.|TRBV19|TRBJ1-4|.
TGTGCCTGTAGTAAAGGAGTCCGGGATGTAGGTGAAAAACTGTTTTTT
CACSKGVRDVGEKLFF
>.|TRBV5-1|TRBJ2-2|TRBD1
TGCGCCAGCAGCTTGGGAGGGGGCTACACCGGGGAGCTGTTTTTT
CASSLGGGYTGELFF
>.|TRBV6-1|TRBJ2-7|.
TGTGCCAGCAGTGACCCCGGCCCGGGGGCTTACGAGCAGTACTTC
CASSDPGPGAYEQYF
>.|TRBV6-5|TRBJ1-3|.
TGTGCCAGCAGACAGCTCGCTGGAAACACCATATATTTT
CASRQLAGNTIYF
>.|TRBV14|TRBJ2-1|TRBD2
TGTGCCAGCAGCCAAGGGGGACTAGCGGGGAATGAGCAGTTCTTC
CASSQGGLAGNEQFF
>.|TRBV27|TRBJ1-2|.
TGTGCCAGCAGTTCTCAGGGGTATGGCTACACCTTC
CASSSQGYGYTF
>.|TRBV7-9|TRBJ1-4|.
TGTGCCAGCAGCTTAGATGGGCAGTGGGGCGAAAAACTGTTTTTT
CASSLDGQWGEKLFF
>few|TRBV2|TRBJ2-7|.
TGTGCCAGCAGTGGCCGAGCGGGTGCTACCTACGAGCAGTACTTC
CASSGRAGATYEQYF
>.|TRBV27|TRBJ2-7|.
TGTGCCAGCAGACGCCAGGGATCCTACGAGCAGTACTTC
CASRRQGSYEQYF
>.|TRBV10-1|TRBJ1-5|TRBD1
TGCGCCAGCAGTGAAGACAGGGGGCTTCAGCCCCAGCATTTT
CASSEDRGLQPQHF
>.|TRBV5-1|TRBJ1-2|.
TGCGCCAGCAGCTCCGGGCTCCCCCTTCGCTACACCTTC
CASSSGLPLRYTF
>.|TRBV11-2|TRBJ1-4|TRBD1
TGTGCCAGCAGCGGGGGCAGGGGGCAGCTGGGGGAAAAACTGTTTTTT
CASSGGRGQLGEKLFF
>.|TRBV6-5|TRBJ2-1|TRBD2
TGTGCCAGCAGTTCCGGGACTAGCGGGAGCATCGATGAGCAGTTCTTC
CASSSGTSGSIDEQFF
>.|TRBV5-1|TRBJ2-1|.
TGCGCCAGCAGCTTGGAATCAAGTAGGAGTTATGAGCAGTTCTTC
CASSLESSRSYEQFF
>.|TRBV6-4|TRBJ2-3|TRBD2
TGTGCCAGCAGACCGGGACTAGCCACAGATACGCAGTATTTT
CASRPGLATDTQYF
>.|TRBV10-2|TRBJ1-2|.
TGCGCCAGCAGTGAGGTGGGGTATGGCTACACCTTC
CASSEVGYGYTF
>.|TRBV6-5|TRBJ2-1|.
TGTGCCAGCAGTTACTCTCAGGGTAGAGAGCAGTTCTTC
CASSYSQGREQFF
>.|TRBV28|TRBJ1-2|.
TGTGCCAGCAGTTTGCACAGACCAAATGGCTACACCTTC
CASSLHRPNGYTF
>.|TRBV5-1|TRBJ1-1|TRBD1
TGCGCCAGCAGCTTTACTTCAGGGGGGGTGGCTGAAGCTTTCTTT
CASSFTSGGVAEAFF
>.|TRBV7-9|TRBJ2-5|.
TGTGCCAGCAGCTACGGACAGATCCAAGAGACCCAGTACTTC
CASSYGQIQETQYF
>.|TRBV10-1|TRBJ2-1|.
TGCGCCAGCCCATTTACTGGCGGGACACACAATGAGCAGTTCTTC
CASPFTGGTHNEQFF
>.|TRBV6-5|TRBJ1-2|.
TGTGCCAGCAGCCCGAGGTTGCCCTGGTACGTTACCTTC
CASSPRLPWYVTF
>.|TRBV11-1|TRBJ2-1|.
TGTGCCAGCAGCTTAGGCGGGGCTTACAATGAGCAGTTCTTC
CASSLGGAYNEQFF
>.|TRBV15|TRBJ1-5|TRBD1
TGTGCCACCAGCAGAGATCTTCAGGGGGGGTCCGTAGAGCCCCAGCATTTT
CATSRDLQGGSVEPQHF
>.|TRBV11-2|TRBJ2-1|.
TGTGCCAGCAGCTTAGGACTAGACGCCTACAATGAGCAGTTCTTC
CASSLGLDAYNEQFF
>.|TRBV7-3|TRBJ2-3|.
TGTGCCAGCAGCTTAAGGGGACACACAGATACGCAGTATTTT
CASSLRGHTDTQYF
>.|TRBV7-9|TRBJ1-6|.
TGTGCCAGCAGCTTAGACAGTTCGGGGACGGGAAACTCACCCCTCCACTTT
CASSLDSSGTGNSPLHF
>once|TRBV4-2|TRBJ2-3|TRBD2
TGTGCCAGCAGCCAGGGACTAGCGGGGGCTCTCACAGATACGCAGTATTTT
CASSQGLAGALTDTQYF
>.|TRBV29-1|TRBJ2-3|.
TGCAGCGTCCAGGGGCGGGCAGATACGCAGTATTTT
CSVQGRADTQYF
>few|TRBV7-6|TRBJ2-5|.
TGTGCCAGCAGCTCCAACAGGGTGAGGGGAGAGACCCAGTACTTC
CASSSNRVRGETQYF
>.|TRBV2|TRBJ2-3|TRBD2
TGTGCCAGCAGTCAGCAGACTAGCTGGGGAGATACGCAGTATTTT
CASSQQTSWGDTQYF
>.|TRBV2|TRBJ2-1|TRBD2
TGTGCCAGCAGTGATGCTAGCGGGAGCTTGAATGAGCAGTTCTTC
CASSDASGSLNEQFF
>.|TRBV4-1|TRBJ2-1|TRBD1
TGCGCCAGCAGCCAAGAAAGTAAAGGGACAGGGTGGTACAATGAGCAGTTCTTC
CASSQESKGTGWYNEQFF
>few|TRBV2|TRBJ2-7|TRBD1
TGTGCCAGCAGTGAAGCTGGGACAGGGGAGCAGTACTTC
CASSEAGTGEQYF
>.|TRBV28|TRBJ2-3|TRBD2
TGTGCCAGCAGTTTATCCCCGGGACTAGCGGGGGGATTCACAGATACGCAGTATTTT
CASSLSPGLAGGFTDTQYF
>.|TRBV30|TRBJ1-5|.
TGTGCCTGGAGTCCGGGGGGCGATCAGCCCCAGCATTTT
CAWSPGGDQPQHF
>.|TRBV7-9|TRBJ2-3|.
TGTGCCAGCAGCTTAGACACCACAGATACGCAGTATTTT
CASSLDTTDTQYF
>.|TRBV4-2|TRBJ1-5|TRBD1
TGTGCCAGCAGCTATGACAGGGGGATGGAGCAGCCCCAGCATTTT
CASSYDRGMEQPQHF
>.|TRBV13|TRBJ2-2|TRBD1
TGTGCCAGCAGCTTGCGGGACAGGGACCCCACCGGGGAGCTGTTTTTT
CASSLRDRDPTGELFF
>.|TRBV6-4|TRBJ2-3|TRBD2
TGTGCCAGCAGTGACCGGGGGGGGGCAGATACGCAGTATTTT
CASSDRGGADTQYF
>.|TRBV19|TRBJ1-5|.
TGTGCCAGTAGTATATACCAGGGCAGTCAGCCCCAGCATTTT
CASSIYQGSQPQHF
>once|TRBV2|TRBJ1-2|.
TGTGCCAGCAGTGAAGCGCTTCAGGGGTATGGCTACACCTTC
CASSEALQGYGYTF
>.|TRBV10-1|TRBJ2-3|TRBD2
TGCGCCAGCAGTGAGTCCGATAGCGGGAACACAGATACGCAGTATTTT
CASSESDSGNTDTQYF
>.|TRBV9|TRBJ2-7|.
TGTGCCAGCAGCCCCTCGCCGTTTGGAGAGTACGAGCAGTACTTC
CASSPSPFGEYEQYF